A selection of T cell receptor beta chains follows, all from one sample in a study of blood T cell repertoires in COVID-19. Here immunoSEQ multiplex PCR was the method, and the copy in TCRdb shows in-frame clones only, minus some. The sample lists around 330,000 clones, roughly 90% occurring once. Sequences were obtained from PBMCs or T cells enriched from blood (not recorded which). These receptors were obtained from a man aged 60-69 years who had recovered from COVID-19. CDR3s include the opening cysteine and the closing phenylalanine or tryptophan. Each record gives: J gene, D gene, V gene, CDR3 protein. A D gene is named only where the DNA matches it firmly.

TRBJ1-4 | . | TRBV7-2 | CASRSGVNEKLFF
TRBJ1-5 | . | TRBV6-5 | CASARGPREGPQHF
TRBJ1-5 | TRBD1 | TRBV27 | CASRGQGGNQPQHF
TRBJ2-5 | . | TRBV2 | CASSDRRKETQYF
TRBJ1-1 | TRBD1 | TRBV20-1 | CSASRTGPNTEAFF
TRBJ1-4 | TRBD1 | TRBV5-1 | CASSIGQDNEKLFF
TRBJ1-2 | TRBD1 | TRBV27 | CASSLSKTGAAPYLYGYTF
TRBJ2-5 | TRBD1 | TRBV7-6 | CASSLERQGGTQYF
TRBJ1-6 | . | TRBV7-5 | CARSPGGDSLLNSPLHF
TRBJ2-7 | TRBD1 | TRBV5-1 | CASSLGQGSYEQYF
TRBJ1-2 | . | TRBV6-5 | CASSQVPIYGYTF
TRBJ1-4 | TRBD1 | TRBV30 | CAWTRTGEKLFF
TRBJ2-1 | . | TRBV20-1 | CSASPRNEQFF
TRBJ1-2 | . | TRBV19 | CATTREGGYGYTF
TRBJ1-1 | . | TRBV15 | CATSIEKNTEAFF
TRBJ1-1 | . | TRBV27 | CASSLLPLPTENTEAFF
TRBJ1-1 | . | TRBV10-3 | CATDPGEVNTEAFF
TRBJ2-7 | . | TRBV28 | CASRPLVQFLRGEQYF
TRBJ1-1 | . | TRBV5-1 | CASSFTFMNTEAFF
TRBJ1-5 | . | TRBV21-1 | CASSKVKDEGPQHF
TRBJ2-7 | . | TRBV5-1 | CASSLVQGPYEQYF
TRBJ2-1 | TRBD2 | TRBV29-1 | CSASSGVYNEQFF
TRBJ2-1 | . | TRBV4-2 | CASSQDRTPTDEQFF
TRBJ2-7 | TRBD2 | TRBV7-9 | CASSPTLAGVVSQVNEQYF
TRBJ2-1 | . | TRBV6-5 | CASRAITGPYNEQFF
TRBJ2-4 | . | TRBV5-1 | CASSLGQEHLKNIQYF
TRBJ2-5 | . | TRBV9 | CASSRGETQYF
TRBJ2-7 | . | TRBV7-2 | CASSLLLALQEQYF
TRBJ1-5 | . | TRBV15 | CATSRDRQGLQPQHF
TRBJ1-2 | . | TRBV5-1 | CASSLERVNYGYTF
TRBJ1-6 | TRBD1 | TRBV5-5 | CASSLVPTGTNSPLHF
TRBJ2-5 | TRBD1 | TRBV5-4 | CASSLVGTEKETQYF
TRBJ2-2 | . | TRBV18 | CASSPSGSHTGELFF
TRBJ1-4 | TRBD1 | TRBV18 | CASSGQQGAPNEKLFF
TRBJ2-7 | TRBD2 | TRBV7-7 | CASSRDYWGEQYF
TRBJ1-1 | . | TRBV2 | CASLEGAGATEAFF
TRBJ1-3 | . | TRBV19 | CASSKPGSGNTIYF
TRBJ2-5 | TRBD2 | TRBV27 | CASSSRGTSGTTQYF
TRBJ1-5 | . | TRBV27 | CASRRTGLLSGQPQHF
TRBJ2-5 | TRBD1 | TRBV11-2 | CASSWDRGETQYF
TRBJ2-5 | . | TRBV3-1/TRBV3-2 | CASSLSQGPQETQYF
TRBJ1-1 | . | TRBV3-1/TRBV3-2 | CASSPNSAGANTEAFF
TRBJ1-6 | TRBD1 | TRBV6-1 | CASSGQTGTGSLSPLHF
TRBJ1-1 | . | TRBV18 | CASSPRQEMNTEAFF
TRBJ2-7 | TRBD1 | TRBV7-9 | CASSKWTGGGYEQYF
TRBJ2-1 | TRBD2 | TRBV7-3 | CASSPGTSGYNEQFF
TRBJ2-1 | TRBD1 | TRBV24-1 | CATSDLWTGGEQFF
TRBJ1-1 | . | TRBV18 | CASRTKRNTEAFF